Sequencing of this T cell receptor beta chain was carried out in a study of shared clonotypes between healthy human individuals. Regarding the study as a whole: Sampling was confined to blood; repertoires within tissues likely differ. Donor clonotype sharing was expected to depend on sequencing depth.

V lost 0 bases to trimming and J lost 1 base, with 10 bases between them. The CDR3 runs 16 residues. Germline CDR1 is MNHEY and CDR2 is SVGAGI. A CD45RA-negative memory subset and a CD45RA+ naive subset were separated from the CD4+ cells. Regarding this clone: Its antigen is not known.

Sequencing was at deep level. Here immunoSEQ multiplex PCR was the method, and the copy in TCRdb shows in-frame clones only, minus some. The sample consists of approximately 2.5 million clones, around nine tenths of them appearing once. The specimen was naive CD4+ T cells sorted from blood. The subset here: CD45RA+ positively selected. The source of this sequence is a man aged 18 to 29 in good health. The chain combines TRBV6-5 with TRBJ2-4; D is perhaps TRBD1 or TRBD2 (5 bases each). Written as DNA, the CDR3 is TGTGCCAGCAGTTACTCGAGATGGGGGGCCAAAAACATTCAGTACTTC. This sequence encodes CASSYSRWGAKNIQYF.